The clone carrying this T cell receptor (beta chain) was seen a few times. This library used around 400 ng RNA and molecular barcoded adaptors spanning alpha/delta and beta/gamma chains. Each CDR3 protein gets one entry after TCRdb re-called the reads with MiXCR. The sample carries tens of thousands of distinct CDR3 sequences, around 19% recorded once. The CDR3 is 14 amino acids. Germline V CDR1 and CDR2: KGHSH, LQKENI. Trimming shortened V by 2 bases and J by 7 bases, and 12 bases separated the two germline ends. These data come from a study of read filtering for tumor transcriptome and immune sequencing. Study context: Among patients, some 17 were male and around 13 female, aged about 45 to 80 (mean around 61). IR-seq gave about 3.5 to 10.27 million TCR reads per sample; RNA-seq gave roughly 80 to 1,300. By R-ISS, stages I, II and III held about 8, 17 and 7 patients.

The V and J genes are TRBV18 and TRBJ1-3; D is undetermined. What was sequenced was a population of CD138-negative cells sorted from bone marrow. The TCR comes from a donor aged 40 or over with multiple myeloma. The DNA for the CDR3 is TGTGCCAGCTCACCAGCGACGGGTTTCAACACCATATATTTT. Translated, it gives CASSPATGFNTIYF.